A selection of T cell receptor beta chains follows, all from one sample in a study of cytomegalovirus exposure and HLA in healthy donors. Here immunoSEQ multiplex PCR was the method, and the copy in TCRdb shows in-frame clones only, minus some. The data hold 170,000 or so clones, with less than 90% observed a single time. Input material: PBMCs. The receptor set was obtained from a male donor in good health and CMV-seropositive. The CDR3 runs from the conserved cysteine through the conserved F or W.

V gene: TRBV2
CDR3 protein: CASSKTGREQYF

V gene: TRBV6-5
CDR3 protein: CASRRQGGNTIYF

V gene: TRBV4-3
CDR3 protein: CASSLVAGGFSYEQYF

V gene: TRBV5-1
CDR3 protein: CASSLGSGGPGSNQPQHF

V gene: TRBV6-6
CDR3 protein: CATQELVGTGADTQYF

V gene: TRBV14
CDR3 protein: CASSQDPQGFRTGELFF

V gene: TRBV30
CDR3 protein: CAWEVQGETQYF

V gene: TRBV9
CDR3 protein: CASSVQPGQGSADTQYF

V gene: TRBV27
CDR3 protein: CASSLAPGSAEQYF

V gene: TRBV30
CDR3 protein: CAWKLAGGPLNEQFF

V gene: TRBV11-3
CDR3 protein: CASSSPGSGRAAGELFF

V gene: TRBV11-2
CDR3 protein: CASSLPSSHSYEQYF

V gene: TRBV10-3
CDR3 protein: CAISISGGTGGYTF